What follows are 8 T cell receptor beta chains derived from one specimen sequenced in a study of shared clonotypes between healthy human individuals. The data were produced by immunoSEQ multiplex PCR, yet TCRdb's version contains in-frame clones alone and is incomplete. The data show 2,500,000 or so clones, with over 85% seen just once and roughly 0.39% held by the top ten. The sequenced material came from naive CD4+ T cells from PBMCs. Documented subset: CD45RA+ positively selected. The receptor source for this set is a man younger than 35 in good health. Some clones in this sample may be carry-over from other donors' samples.

V gene TRBV19 combines with J gene TRBJ1-5, with 9 bases fitting TRBD1. Germline values: CDR1 LNHDA, CDR2 SQIVND (reference sequence). The CDR3 has 15 amino acids. The trim removed 6 bases at V and 1 base at J, leaving 4 bases unmatched. CDR3 in DNA: TGTGCCAGTAGCTCCGGGACAGGGAGCAATCAGCCCCAGCATTTT. This sequence encodes CASSSGTGSNQPQHF.

In regard to this clone: Other DNA sequences within the sample encode an identical CDR3. The J gene is TRBJ2-1, the V gene TRBV6-6; maybe TRBD2 (6 bases). The CDR3 extends over 14 amino acids. V lost 5 bases to trimming and J lost 4 bases, with 12 bases between them. Germline V gene sequence: CDR1 MNHNY, CDR2 SVGAGI (reference sequence). This CDR3 reads CASSPGLHYNEQFF. The DNA for the CDR3 is TGTGCCAGCAGTCCGGGACTTCATTACAATGAGCAGTTCTTC.

This clone occurred once. Here the CDR3 DNA reads TGTGCCAGTAGCGTCAAACTAGCGGGAGTTCCCTACAATGAGCAGTTCTTC. Translation: CASSVKLAGVPYNEQFF. The chain recombines TRBV19 with TRBJ2-1; 11 bases agree with TRBD2. With 6 bases clipped from V and 2 bases from J, the junction kept 9 bases outside the gene matches. Germline CDR1 is LNHDA and CDR2 is SQIVND (reference sequence). This CDR3 region has 17 residues.

The genes are TRBV27 and TRBJ1-6; D uncertain. The V end was cut by 4 bases, the J end by 6 bases, with 7 bases between. Germline V lookup: CDR1 MNHEY, CDR2 SMNVEV (reference sequence). The CDR3 runs to 13 residues. CDR3 DNA: TGTGCCAGCAGTTCGAACTTTAATTCACCCCTCCACTTT. This sequence encodes CASSSNFNSPLHF.

The CDR3: CASSFLDSEAFF. The CDR3 DNA is TGTGCCAGCAGCTTTCTGGACAGTGAAGCTTTCTTT. The chain couples TRBV7-9 to TRBJ1-1; D may be TRBD1 (6 bases). Germline V gene sequence: CDR1 SEHNR, CDR2 FQNEAQ (reference sequence). V gave up 3 bases and J gave up 7 bases, with 9 bases separating them. CDR3 size: 12 residues.

The chain carries TRBV9 and TRBJ2-7; D gene ambiguous. V lost 3 bases, J lost 0 bases, and 10 bases lay in between. This CDR3 is built from 14 residues. Germline V gene sequence: CDR1 SGDLS, CDR2 YYNGEE. The CDR3 region has the DNA TGTGCCAGCAGCGCGCGACCTTACTCCTACGAGCAGTACTTC. Amino acids: CASSARPYSYEQYF.

This clone was recorded once. This chain uses TRBV28 with TRBJ1-4; D call uncertain. The V gene lost 8 bases and the J gene lost 8 bases, with 15 bases spanning the gap. This CDR3 contains 13 residues. Germline CDR1 and CDR2: MDHEN and SYDVKM. CDR3 sequence reads: CASSMGRWEKLFF. In DNA, the CDR3 is TGTGCCAGCTCAATGGGCCGCTGGGAAAAACTGTTTTTT.

This rearrangement joins TRBV5-1 to TRBJ2-7; D is unclear. The V gene's germline CDR1 is SGHRS and CDR2 YFSETQ. This CDR3 spans 13 amino acids. V lost 1 base, J lost 3 bases, and 8 bases lay in between. The CDR3 region has the DNA TGCGCCAGCAGCTTGTCTTCTATCTACGAGCAGTACTTC. It specifies CASSLSSIYEQYF.